The 20 T cell receptor beta chains below were found in one sample sequenced in a study of T cell repertoires in cytomegalovirus infection. TCRdb re-analysed the reads in MiXCR, keeping a single row per CDR3 protein. Of about 740,000 distinct CDR3 sequences listed, roughly 36% are singletons. Sequenced sample: PBMCs. These receptors were obtained from a human donor in good health (CMV status not recorded). Some clones in this sample may be carry-over from other donors' samples.

This clonotype came up a few times. This chain connects TRBV28 to TRBJ2-3; TRBD1 aligns across 10 bases. The junction had 7 bases not matched to a gene; V was cut back by 3 bases and J by 7 bases. Looked up from germline, CDR1 is MDHEN and CDR2 is SYDVKM. This CDR3 comprises 15 residues. The CDR3 DNA is TGTGCCAGCAGTTTTGGACAGGGGGTACAGAATACGCAGTATTTT. It specifies CASSFGQGVQNTQYF.

This clonotype was found a few times. The V and J genes are TRBV20-1 and TRBJ1-1; TRBD1 aligns across 7 bases. CDR1 and CDR2 from the germline V gene are DFQATT and SNEGSKA (reference sequence). The CDR3 is 11 amino acids. The V gene end was trimmed by 3 bases and the J gene end by 11 bases; junction bases not matched to a gene: 6. DNA of the CDR3: TGCAGTGCTAGTATGCAGGGGGGGGCTTTCTTT. This sequence encodes CSASMQGGAFF.

The gene calls are TRBV19 and TRBJ1-5; a possible D gene is TRBD1 (6 bases). Per germline, CDR1 LNHDA and CDR2 SQIVND (reference sequence). The CDR3 runs to 17 residues. V was trimmed by 5 bases and J by 3 bases, leaving 20 bases between them. The DNA for the CDR3 is TGTGCCAGTAGTCAGGGGTATGGGCAGGGCTTCAATCAGCCCCAGCATTTT. This codes for CASSQGYGQGFNQPQHF.

This clonotype was seen just once. A much larger clonotype is one base distant, so this may be a read error. The conserved phenylalanine or tryptophan is not found at the CDR3 terminus, so this likely reflects a read error. The gene calls are TRBV7-2 and TRBJ2-7, with D unclear. Per germline, CDR1 SGHTA and CDR2 FQGNSA. The CDR3 is 12 residues long. Trimming took off 3 bases at V and 6 bases at J, with 9 bases between the two ends. CDR3 sequence (DNA): TGTGCCAGCAGCTTCCGCAGAGGCGAGCAGTACTTA. Its protein is CASSFRRGEQYL.

The chain carries TRBV20-1 and TRBJ2-5; D might be TRBD2 (6 bases). Germline-derived CDR1 and CDR2 are DFQATT and SNEGSKA (reference sequence). The CDR3 runs to 16 residues. Trimming removed 2 bases from V and 2 bases from J, with 18 bases in between. The CDR3: CSARFHRSSVQETQYF. CDR3 sequence (DNA): TGCAGTGCTAGATTCCATCGTTCTAGCGTACAAGAGACCCAGTACTTC.

This clonotype turned up a few times. V and J are TRBV28 and TRBJ2-2; D is perhaps TRBD1 or TRBD2 (6 bases each). V gave up 7 bases and J gave up 5 bases, with 20 bases separating them. CDR1 is MDHEN and CDR2 is SYDVKM in the germline V gene. CDR3 size: 16 residues. The CDR3 DNA reads TGTGCCAGCACCACCATAAGGGGGGTTTATACCGGGGAGCTGTTTTTT. Protein: CASTTIRGVYTGELFF.

The chain carries TRBV10-3 and TRBJ2-2; 10 bases align to TRBD1. This CDR3 spans 15 amino acids. The J segment lost 1 base and the V segment lost 8 bases, leaving 4 bases of the junction unmatched. Germline lookup yields CDR1 ENHRY and CDR2 SYGVKD. The CDR3 DNA sequence: TGTGCCATCTCCCGGGACAGGGGGAACACCGGGGAGCTGTTTTTT. Protein: CAISRDRGNTGELFF.

This clonotype was found a few times. The chain employs TRBV28 and TRBJ1-2; 12 positions agree with TRBD1. Trimming removed 5 bases from V and 5 bases from J; junction bases left unmatched: 12. Germline-derived CDR1 and CDR2 are MDHEN and SYDVKM. There are 17 residues in the CDR3. The chain's CDR3 is CASSNPTPGQGAYGYTF. The CDR3 DNA reads as TGTGCCAGCAGTAACCCAACACCGGGACAGGGGGCTTATGGCTACACCTTC.

This clonotype has only a few counts. The chain uses TRBV10-3 and TRBJ2-1, with D perhaps TRBD2 (6 bases). V was cut by 5 bases and J by 1 base, with 12 bases left in between. Per germline, CDR1 ENHRY and CDR2 SYGVKD. The CDR3 runs to 15 residues. Written as DNA, the CDR3 is TGTGCCATCAGTCTAAATAGCGGATCCTACAATGAGCAGTTCTTC. It is translated as CAISLNSGSYNEQFF.

The count of this clonotype is one. CDR3 bases: TGTGCCAGCAAGGTGACGGGGTATTACAATGAGCAGTTCTTC. Residues: CASKVTGYYNEQFF. The rearrangement links TRBV6-1 to TRBJ2-1, with a possible D match to TRBD2 (5 bases). The germline V gene has CDR1 MNHNS and CDR2 SASEGT. The V end was cut by 7 bases, the J end by 4 bases, with 14 bases between. The CDR3 consists of 14 residues.

This clonotype was counted only a few times. The genes are TRBV5-4 and TRBJ2-7; 9 bases fit TRBD1. V lost 2 bases to trimming and J lost 2 bases; unmatched junction nucleotides: 5. This CDR3 is 15 amino acids long. Germline V gene sequence: CDR1 SGHNT, CDR2 YYREEE (reference sequence). CDR3 DNA sequence: TGTGCCAGCAGCTTTGGACAGGGGTTCCCCTACGAGCAGTACTTC. Its protein product is CASSFGQGFPYEQYF. Together with reference TRBV5-4 and TRBJ2-7, the CDR3 gives the full variable domain: ETGVTQSPTHLIKTRGQQVTLRCSSQSGHNTVSWYQQALGQGPQFIFQYYREEENGRGNFPPRFSGLQFPNYSSELNVNALELDDSALYLCASSFGQGFPYEQYFGPGTRLTVT.

This clonotype was counted between two and nine times. The chain has TRBV6-2 or TRBV6-3 and TRBJ2-2, with 7 bases aligning to TRBD1. The CDR3 is 15 amino acids. V gave up 0 bases and J gave up 6 bases; unmatched junction bases: 4. From germline, CDR1 is MNHEY and CDR2 SVGEGT. The CDR3 DNA reads TGTGCCAGCAGTTACTCCGACAGGGCCGCCGGGGAGCTGTTTTTT. Amino acid sequence: CASSYSDRAAGELFF.

To note about this clonotype: Being one base from a much bigger clone, this may be a read error. The chain joins TRBV7-2 to TRBJ2-7, with a weak D call TRBD1 (6 bases). Germline V gene sequence: CDR1 SGHTA, CDR2 FQGNSA. The CDR3 consists of 15 residues. V gave up 0 bases and J gave up 5 bases, with 14 bases separating them. CDR3 protein: CASSLASGTTHEQYF. The CDR3 nucleotides read TGTGCCAGCAGCTTAGCTTCCGGGACAACTCACGAGCAGTACTTC. The variable domain in full, completed from reference TRBV7-2 and TRBJ2-7, reads GAGVSQSPSNKVTEKGKDVELRCDPISGHTALYWYRQSLGQGLEFLIYFQGNSAPDKSGLPSDRFSAERTGGSVSTLTIQRTQQEDSAVYLCASSLASGTTHEQYFGPGTRLTVT.

The J gene is TRBJ2-3, the V gene TRBV28; TRBD1 might be the D (6 bases). The germline CDR1 and CDR2 sequences are MDHEN and SYDVKM. CDR3 size: 15 residues. The V end lost 7 bases, the J end lost 4 bases, and 18 bases lay between the germline ends. DNA for the CDR3: TGTGCCAGCACTAGAGGGGCAGGGGTCCCAGATACGCAGTATTTT. Its protein is CASTRGAGVPDTQYF.

This clonotype came up a few times. V is TRBV7-8 and J is TRBJ1-6; possibly TRBD1 for D (5 bases). The V gene lost 5 bases and the J gene lost 7 bases, with 15 bases spanning the gap. CDR3 size: 15 residues. CDR1 is SGHVS and CDR2 is FQNEAQ in the germline V gene. The CDR3: CASSPEGRNNSPLHF. The CDR3 bases are TGTGCCAGCAGCCCGGAGGGGAGGAACAATTCACCCCTCCACTTT.

This sequence joins TRBV7-9 and TRBJ1-4; TRBD1 matches 12 bases. The CDR3 contains 15 residues. Germline V gene sequence: CDR1 SEHNR, CDR2 FQNEAQ (reference sequence). The ends lost 6 bases at V and 8 bases at J; junction bases unmatched: 7. This chain's CDR3 is CASSYTGTGGEKLFF. CDR3 bases: TGTGCCAGCAGTTATACTGGGACAGGGGGCGAAAAACTGTTTTTT. Filled out from reference TRBV7-9 and TRBJ1-4, the complete variable domain reads DTGVSQNPRHKITKRGQNVTFRCDPISEHNRLYWYRQTLGQGPEFLTYFQNEAQLEKSRLLSDRFSAERPKGSFSTLEIQRTEQGDSAMYLCASSYTGTGGEKLFFGSGTQLSVL.

CDR3 residues: CASSLMSGYNEQFF. The CDR3 region has the DNA TGTGCCAGCAGTTTAATGTCGGGGTACAATGAGCAGTTCTTC. V usage is TRBV12-3 or TRBV12-4 and J usage is TRBJ2-1; a possible D gene is TRBD2 (5 bases). V was clipped by 2 bases and J by 4 bases, with 9 bases between them. The CDR3 runs 14 residues.

This clonotype came up a few times. V usage is TRBV6-5 and J usage is TRBJ2-5; the D gene is possibly TRBD2 (6 bases). The CDR3 is 12 residues long. Germline CDR1 is MNHEY and CDR2 is SVGAGI. V lost 6 bases and J lost 12, with 17 bases in between. The CDR3 reads CASSLMGGAEYF. The DNA for the CDR3 is TGTGCCAGCAGCCTAATGGGGGGAGCCGAGTACTTC.

This clonotype was recorded a few times. The chain carries TRBV5-1 and TRBJ1-1; D is possibly TRBD1 (6 bases). This CDR3 has 15 amino acids. V was shortened by 1 base and J by 4 bases, with 14 bases between the two germline ends. CDR1 is SGHRS, CDR2 YFSETQ, per germline. The DNA for the CDR3 is TGCGCCAGCAGCTTGCGGGGGCAGGGACCCACTGAAGCTTTCTTT. Translation gives CASSLRGQGPTEAFF.

This clonotype was detected ten times or more. This chain joins TRBV7-9 and TRBJ1-5, with D perhaps matching TRBD1 (6 bases). The germline gives CDR1 SEHNR, CDR2 FQNEAQ (reference sequence). CDR3 length: 16 amino acids. Trimming removed 5 bases from V and 1 base from J, with 15 bases in between. This CDR3 reads CASSHEGEGSNQPQHF. The CDR3 DNA sequence: TGTGCCAGCAGCCATGAGGGGGAAGGAAGCAATCAGCCCCAGCATTTT.